The 2 T cell receptor beta chains below come from one sample, sequenced in a study of blood T cell repertoires in COVID-19 (dated by TCRdb to the early 2020s). The library was prepared using the immunoSEQ multiplex PCR assay. Imported from immuneACCESS, the table was reduced by TCRdb to in-frame sequences with V and J called. These copies leave out some clones; in studies compared against another copy, an unresolved V gene accounts for under half, and the cause of the remainder is not known. This sample lists 170,000 or so clones; 85% to 95% were detected once. The leading ten clones occupy 0.5% to 0.55% of the sample. The sequencing input was peripheral blood. The receptors stem from a man aged 50 to 59 with acute or convalescent COVID-19.

The CDR3 is CASSGRGTAFNEKLFF. The CDR3 nucleotides are TGTGCCAGCAGTGGCCGAGGGACAGCCTTTAATGAAAAACTGTTTTTT. The V and J genes are TRBV28 and TRBJ1-4; 7 nucleotides align to TRBD1. Germline CDR1 reads MDHEN; CDR2 reads SYDVKM. V lost 5 bases to trimming and J lost 4 bases; unmatched junction nucleotides: 10. The CDR3 length is 16 residues.

The chain uses TRBV6-5 and TRBJ2-7, with 14 bases identical to TRBD2. V was pared by 7 bases and J by 7 bases, with 9 bases of the junction left unmatched. The CDR3 extends over 15 amino acids. The germline CDR1 and CDR2 sequences are MNHEY and SVGAGI. CDR3 residues: CASTPGLAGVGEQYF. The CDR3 nucleotides are TGTGCCAGCACCCCGGGACTAGCGGGAGTTGGTGAGCAGTACTTC.